Listed below are T cell receptor beta chains from one sample, sequenced in a study of control samples from healthy donors and cancer patients. Clones were read by immunoSEQ multiplex PCR, and TCRdb kept only the in-frame ones, dropping some. This sample yields tens of thousands of clones, of which less than 95% are seen a single time; 3.5% to 4% belongs to the top ten. Sequencing was performed on blood. The source is a man aged 25-45 years in good health. The CDR3 runs from the conserved cysteine through the conserved F or W. Fields, in order: D gene, clone size, J gene, V gene, CDR3 DNA, CDR3 protein. A D gene is named only where the DNA matches it firmly. Clone size is given for some rows only: seen once, a few or many times, or a class if the clone is expanded.

>.|.|TRBJ2-5|TRBV5-1
TGCGCCAACAGCACCGAGGGGGAGACCCAGTACTTC
CANSTEGETQYF
>TRBD1|.|TRBJ1-2|TRBV19
TGTGCCAGTAGTACGACAGGGCGGATCTATGGCTACACCTTC
CASSTTGRIYGYTF
>.|.|TRBJ2-2|TRBV7-9
TGTGCCAGCAGCTTAGGGCGGACAACGAACACCGGGGAGCTGTTTTTT
CASSLGRTTNTGELFF
>.|few|TRBJ2-7|TRBV9
TGTGCCAGCAGCGAATCAGGTATCGGGACCTCCTACGAGCAGTACTTC
CASSESGIGTSYEQYF
>.|.|TRBJ1-1|TRBV5-1
TGCGCCAGCAGCGGAGAGGGTCAAGGTAAAGCTTTCTTT
CASSGEGQGKAFF
>.|.|TRBJ2-1|TRBV4-1
TGCGCCAGCAGCCAAGGGAATGAGCAGTTCTTC
CASSQGNEQFF
>TRBD2|.|TRBJ2-2|TRBV7-3
TGTGCCAGCAGCCCCGCGGTAGCGGGGGGGGTTAGCAACACCGGGGAGCTGTTTTTT
CASSPAVAGGVSNTGELFF
>.|.|TRBJ1-1|TRBV6-5
TGTGCCAGCACGTGGGGCAAGGACACTGAAGCTTTCTTT
CASTWGKDTEAFF
>.|.|TRBJ1-4|TRBV9
TGTGCCAGCAGCGTCGGGACGGATCTCGGGGCCTACGAAAAACTGTTTTTT
CASSVGTDLGAYEKLFF
>.|.|TRBJ2-1|TRBV5-6
TGTGCCAGCAGCTTGTATCGGGGGGCCCGATACAATGAGCAGTTCTTC
CASSLYRGARYNEQFF
>.|.|TRBJ1-1|TRBV6-5
TGTGCCAGCAGTCCTACAGAATTTAACACTGAAGCTTTCTTT
CASSPTEFNTEAFF
>.|.|TRBJ2-1|TRBV29-1
TGCAGCGCGCCGGACCAAAATGAGCAGTTCTTC
CSAPDQNEQFF
>.|.|TRBJ2-3|TRBV7-8
TGTGCCAGCAGCTCCGGTCGAGATACGCAGTATTTT
CASSSGRDTQYF
>.|.|TRBJ2-1|TRBV9
TGTGCCAGCAGCGTAGGCGGTTCCGGCAATGAGCAGTTCTTC
CASSVGGSGNEQFF
>.|.|TRBJ2-1|TRBV7-8
TGTGCCAGCAGCTTAGGCGGGGAAATAGTAGGCCCCTACAATGAGCAGTTCTTC
CASSLGGEIVGPYNEQFF
>.|few|TRBJ2-3|TRBV9
TGTGCCAGCAGCGTAGCTTTAGGGACCACAGATACGCAGTATTTT
CASSVALGTTDTQYF
>.|few|TRBJ2-7|TRBV7-9
TGTGCCAGCAGCTTAGACAGGTGGGGTCTCGGCGAGCAGTACTTC
CASSLDRWGLGEQYF
>.|.|TRBJ1-1|TRBV7-2
TGTGCCAGCAGCCAGGAGACTGGCACTGAAGCTTTCTTT
CASSQETGTEAFF
>.|.|TRBJ2-3|TRBV6-5
TGTGCCAGCAGACACCCAAGCACAGATACGCAGTATTTT
CASRHPSTDTQYF
>.|.|TRBJ1-4|TRBV5-1
TGCGCCAGCAGCTTGGCCTTAGGGAGGAGTGAAAAACTGTTTTTT
CASSLALGRSEKLFF
>TRBD1|once|TRBJ1-2|TRBV5-1
TGCGCCAGCAGTACTGAGACAGGGAATGGCTACACCTTC
CASSTETGNGYTF
>.|.|TRBJ2-5|TRBV29-1
TGCAGCGTGCGGATCTGGGAGACCCAGTACTTC
CSVRIWETQYF
>.|.|TRBJ1-3|TRBV5-4
TGTGCCAGCCGGGGTACTGGAAACACCATATATTTT
CASRGTGNTIYF
>.|.|TRBJ2-2|TRBV11-3
TGTGCCAGCAGCTTAGAGGCGGCCCAAGAAGTCACCGGGGAGCTGTTTTTT
CASSLEAAQEVTGELFF
>TRBD1|.|TRBJ1-1|TRBV19
TGTGCCAGTAGTATTGGGACAGGGGGCGTTGGGGCTGAAGCTTTCTTT
CASSIGTGGVGAEAFF
>TRBD1|.|TRBJ2-5|TRBV3-1/TRBV3-2
TGTGCCAGCAGCCAAGGACAGGGGAGTTCTAGAGAGACCCAGTACTTC
CASSQGQGSSRETQYF
>TRBD1|once|TRBJ1-1|TRBV2
TGTGCCAGCAGTGAAATTCGCCAGGGGGGATCGAAAGCTTTCTTT
CASSEIRQGGSKAFF
>TRBD2|.|TRBJ2-7|TRBV4-3
TGCGCCAGCAGCCAAGAGTGGGCGGGGGGGGAGCAGTACTTC
CASSQEWAGGEQYF
>.|.|TRBJ1-2|TRBV2
TGTGCCAGCAGTGAATTTGCAGGGATAGGCGATGGCTACACCTTC
CASSEFAGIGDGYTF
>.|.|TRBJ2-7|TRBV19
TGTGCCAGTAGTATCAGCGGTAGCTCCTACGAGCAGTACTTC
CASSISGSSYEQYF
>.|.|TRBJ1-1|TRBV7-9
TGTGCCAGCAGCCGTACAGGGTTAACTGAAGCTTTCTTT
CASSRTGLTEAFF
>TRBD2|.|TRBJ2-1|TRBV5-6
TGTGCCAGCAGCTTGTTGGTAGCGGGAGGCTATGAGCAGTTCTTC
CASSLLVAGGYEQFF
>.|.|TRBJ1-2|TRBV4-2
TGTGCCAGCAGCCAAGGGAGAGGTTACGGCTATGGCTACACCTTC
CASSQGRGYGYGYTF
>TRBD2|.|TRBJ2-3|TRBV28
TGTGCCAGCATCCCCGGGACTAGCTTTGATACGCAGTATTTT
CASIPGTSFDTQYF
>.|.|TRBJ1-5|TRBV10-3
TGTGCCATCAGCCATTGGGAGGGGGGGGGCAATCAGCCCCAGCATTTT
CAISHWEGGGNQPQHF
>.|.|TRBJ1-1|TRBV19
TGTGCCAGTAGTATGGGTCAGCTCACTGAAGCTTTCTTT
CASSMGQLTEAFF
>.|.|TRBJ2-5|TRBV5-1
TGCGCCAGCAGCTTGGGGGCGCGAGGGGAGACCCAGTACTTC
CASSLGARGETQYF
>TRBD2|.|TRBJ2-3|TRBV11-1
TGTGCCAGCAGCTTAGAGAGGACTAGCCCCGATACGCAGTATTTT
CASSLERTSPDTQYF
>TRBD2|.|TRBJ2-7|TRBV27
TGTGCCAGCAGTCCAGGACTAGCGGGAGAATTTTACGAGCAGTACTTC
CASSPGLAGEFYEQYF
>.|once|TRBJ2-7|TRBV30
TGTGCCTGGGAACCGGGAACGAGCTCCTACGAGCAGTACTTC
CAWEPGTSSYEQYF
>.|.|TRBJ2-5|TRBV6-5
TGTGCCAGCAGTTACTCGGAGGCGCGGCAAGAGACCCAGTACTTC
CASSYSEARQETQYF
>.|.|TRBJ2-1|TRBV5-1
TGCGCCAGCAGCTTTATCACAGGCGGCAATGAGCAGTTCTTC
CASSFITGGNEQFF